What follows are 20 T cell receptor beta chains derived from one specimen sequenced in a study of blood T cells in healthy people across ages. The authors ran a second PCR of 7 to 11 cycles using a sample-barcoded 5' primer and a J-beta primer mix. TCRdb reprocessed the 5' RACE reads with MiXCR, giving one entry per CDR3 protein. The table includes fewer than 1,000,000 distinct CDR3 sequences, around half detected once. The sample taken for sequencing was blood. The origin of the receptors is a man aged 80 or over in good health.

The CDR3 region has the DNA TGTGCCAGCAGTTACTCGACTAGTGGGGAGACCCAGTACTTC. Its translation: CASSYSTSGETQYF. The chain combines TRBV6-5 with TRBJ2-5; TRBD2 is a possible D gene (6 bases). CDR1 and CDR2 (germline): MNHEY, SVGAGI. Deletions cut 0 bases from V and 5 bases from J, with 10 bases between. The CDR3 covers 14 residues.

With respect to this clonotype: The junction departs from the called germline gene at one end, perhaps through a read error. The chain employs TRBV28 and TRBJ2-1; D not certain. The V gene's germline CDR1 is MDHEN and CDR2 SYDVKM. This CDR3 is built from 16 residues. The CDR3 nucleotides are TGTGCCGGCAGTTTCGGCGCGGCAGGCTCCTACAATGAGCAGTTCTTC. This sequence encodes CAGSFGAAGSYNEQFF.

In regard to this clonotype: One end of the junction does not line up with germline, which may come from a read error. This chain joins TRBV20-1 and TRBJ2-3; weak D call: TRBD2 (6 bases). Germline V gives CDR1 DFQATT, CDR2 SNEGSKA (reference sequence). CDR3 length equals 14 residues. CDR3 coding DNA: TGCAGTGTTAGATTGGCGGGGAGTGTGGGTACGCAGTATTTT. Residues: CSVRLAGSVGTQYF.

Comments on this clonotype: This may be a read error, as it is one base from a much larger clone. The CDR3 reads CACRGTSHYEQYF. DNA of the CDR3: TGTGCCTGCAGGGGGACTTCTCACTACGAGCAGTACTTC. The chain is built from TRBV3-1 and TRBJ2-7, with D tentatively TRBD1 (7 bases). Germline V gives CDR1 LGHDT, CDR2 YNNKEL (reference sequence). The CDR3 sequence is 13 residues long.

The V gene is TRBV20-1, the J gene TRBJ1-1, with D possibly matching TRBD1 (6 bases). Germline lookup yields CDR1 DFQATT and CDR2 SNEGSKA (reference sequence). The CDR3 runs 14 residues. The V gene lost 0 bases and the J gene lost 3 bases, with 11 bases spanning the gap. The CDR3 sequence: CSARDTGRDTEAFF. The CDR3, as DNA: TGCAGTGCTAGAGATACAGGGCGGGACACTGAAGCTTTCTTT.

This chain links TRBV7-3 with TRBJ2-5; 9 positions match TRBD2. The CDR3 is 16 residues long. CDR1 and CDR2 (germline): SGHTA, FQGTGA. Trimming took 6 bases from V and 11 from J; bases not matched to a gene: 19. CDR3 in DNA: TGTGCCAGCAGTTTCACCGGGCTAGCGGGAACCAATGAGCAGTACTTC. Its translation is CASSFTGLAGTNEQYF.

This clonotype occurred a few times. CDR3 sequence (DNA): TGTGCCAGCAGCTTACTGGGCAATGCTAACTATGGCTACACCTTC. The encoded protein is CASSLLGNANYGYTF. The chain recombines TRBV7-6 with TRBJ1-2; D not certain. The length of the CDR3 is 15 residues. CDR1 is SGHVS, CDR2 FNYEAQ, per germline. V dropped 2 bases and J dropped 0 bases, with 10 bases sitting between them. Variable domain in full (rest from reference TRBV7-6 and TRBJ1-2): GAGVSQSPRYKVTKRGQDVALRCDPISGHVSLYWYRQALGQGPEFLTYFNYEAQQDKSGLPNDRFSAERPEGSISTLTIQRTEQRDSAMYRCASSLLGNANYGYTFGSGTRLTVV.

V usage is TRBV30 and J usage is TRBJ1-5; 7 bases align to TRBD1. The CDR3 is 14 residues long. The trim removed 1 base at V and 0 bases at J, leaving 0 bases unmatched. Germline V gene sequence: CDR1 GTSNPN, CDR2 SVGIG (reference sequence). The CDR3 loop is CAWSGTGSNQPQHF. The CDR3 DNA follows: TGTGCCTGGAGTGGGACAGGTAGCAATCAGCCCCAGCATTTT.

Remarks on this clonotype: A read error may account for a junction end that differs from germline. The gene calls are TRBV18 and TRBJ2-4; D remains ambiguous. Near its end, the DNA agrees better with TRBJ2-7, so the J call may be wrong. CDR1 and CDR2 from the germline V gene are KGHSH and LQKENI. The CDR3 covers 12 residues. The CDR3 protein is CASAPEAYEQYF. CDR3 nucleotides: TGTGCCAGCGCACCGGAAGCTTACGAGCAGTACTTC.

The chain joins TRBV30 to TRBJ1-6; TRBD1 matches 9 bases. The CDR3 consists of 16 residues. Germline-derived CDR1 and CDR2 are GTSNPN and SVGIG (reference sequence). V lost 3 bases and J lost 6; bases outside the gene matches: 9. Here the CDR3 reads CAWRTLRDRANSPLHF. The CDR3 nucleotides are TGTGCCTGGAGAACCCTCCGGGACAGGGCTAATTCACCCCTCCACTTT.

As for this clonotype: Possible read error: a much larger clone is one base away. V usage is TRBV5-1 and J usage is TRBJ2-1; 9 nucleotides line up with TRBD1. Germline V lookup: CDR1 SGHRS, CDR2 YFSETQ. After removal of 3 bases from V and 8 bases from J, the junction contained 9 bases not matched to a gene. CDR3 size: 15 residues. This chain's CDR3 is CASSSGTGTRHEQFF. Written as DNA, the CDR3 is TGCGCCAGCAGCTCCGGGACAGGGACCCGGCATGAGCAGTTCTTC.

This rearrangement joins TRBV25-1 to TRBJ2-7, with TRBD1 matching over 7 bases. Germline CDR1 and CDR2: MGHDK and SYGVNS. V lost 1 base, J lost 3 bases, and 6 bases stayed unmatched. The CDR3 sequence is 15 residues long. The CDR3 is CASSESNRGFYEQYF. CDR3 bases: TGTGCCAGCAGTGAATCCAACAGGGGTTTCTACGAGCAGTACTTC.

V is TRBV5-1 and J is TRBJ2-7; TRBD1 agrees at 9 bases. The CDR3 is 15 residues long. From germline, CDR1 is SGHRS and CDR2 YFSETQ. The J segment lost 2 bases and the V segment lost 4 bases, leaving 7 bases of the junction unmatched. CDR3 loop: CASSPRQGGAYEQYF. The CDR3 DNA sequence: TGCGCCAGCAGCCCAAGACAGGGGGGGGCCTACGAGCAGTACTTC.

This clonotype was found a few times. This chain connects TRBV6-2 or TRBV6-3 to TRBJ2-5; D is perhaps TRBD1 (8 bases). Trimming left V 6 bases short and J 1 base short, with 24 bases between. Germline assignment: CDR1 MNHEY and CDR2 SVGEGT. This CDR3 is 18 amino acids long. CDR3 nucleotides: TGTGCCAGCAGACGACAGGGGCTCGGTAGCGGGCTCCAAGAGACCCAGTACTTC. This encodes CASRRQGLGSGLQETQYF.

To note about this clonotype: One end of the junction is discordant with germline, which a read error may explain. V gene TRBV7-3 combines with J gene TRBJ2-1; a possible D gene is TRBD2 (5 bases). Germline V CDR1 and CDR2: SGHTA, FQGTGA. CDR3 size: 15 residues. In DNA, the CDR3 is TGTGCCGGCAGCTTCCAGCGGAGCTCCCACAATGAGCAGTTCTTC. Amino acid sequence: CAGSFQRSSHNEQFF. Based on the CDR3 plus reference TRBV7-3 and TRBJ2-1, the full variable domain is GAGVSQTPSNKVTEKGKYVELRCDPISGHTALYWYRQSLGQGPEFLIYFQGTGAADDSGLPNDRFFAVRPEGSVSTLKIQRTERGDSAVYLCAGSFQRSSHNEQFFGPGTRLTVL.

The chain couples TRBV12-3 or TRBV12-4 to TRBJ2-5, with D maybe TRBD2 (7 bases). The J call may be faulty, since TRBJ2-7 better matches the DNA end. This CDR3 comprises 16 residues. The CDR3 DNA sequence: TGTGCCAGCAGTTTCCCTTCTAGCGGAGGGGGTAACGAGCAGTACTTC. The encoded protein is CASSFPSSGGGNEQYF.

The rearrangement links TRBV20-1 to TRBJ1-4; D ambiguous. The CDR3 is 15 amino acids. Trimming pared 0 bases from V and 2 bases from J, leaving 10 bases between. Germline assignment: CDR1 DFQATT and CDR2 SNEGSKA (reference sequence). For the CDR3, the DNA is TGCAGTGCTAGAGATCAGAGGAACACTAATGAAAAACTGTTTTTT. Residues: CSARDQRNTNEKLFF.

DNA for the CDR3: TGTGCCAGCTCACCCTCACAGGTGCCCTACGAGCAGTACTTC. Translated, it gives CASSPSQVPYEQYF. The chain employs TRBV18 and TRBJ2-7; D may be TRBD1 (5 bases). The V end lost 3 bases, the J end lost 2 bases, and 11 bases lay between the germline ends. Germline CDR1 reads KGHSH; CDR2 reads LQKENI. CDR3 length: 14 residues.

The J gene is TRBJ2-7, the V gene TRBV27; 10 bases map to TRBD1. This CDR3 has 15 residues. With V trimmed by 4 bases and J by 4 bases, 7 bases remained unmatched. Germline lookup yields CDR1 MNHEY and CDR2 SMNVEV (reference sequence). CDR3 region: CASSSGTGEEYEQYF. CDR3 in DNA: TGTGCCAGCAGTTCCGGGACAGGGGAGGAATACGAGCAGTACTTC.

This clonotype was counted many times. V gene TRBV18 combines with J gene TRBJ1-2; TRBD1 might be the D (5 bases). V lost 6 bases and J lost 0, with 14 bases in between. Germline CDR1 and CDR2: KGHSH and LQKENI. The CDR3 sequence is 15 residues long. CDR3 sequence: CASSPEGPPNYGYTF. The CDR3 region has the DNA TGTGCCAGCTCCCCCGAGGGACCTCCTAACTATGGCTACACCTTC. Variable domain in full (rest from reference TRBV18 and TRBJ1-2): NAGVMQNPRHLVRRRGQEARLRCSPMKGHSHVYWYRQLPEEGLKFMVYLQKENIIDESGMPKERFSAEFPKEGPSILRIQQVVRGDSAAYFCASSPEGPPNYGYTFGSGTRLTVV.